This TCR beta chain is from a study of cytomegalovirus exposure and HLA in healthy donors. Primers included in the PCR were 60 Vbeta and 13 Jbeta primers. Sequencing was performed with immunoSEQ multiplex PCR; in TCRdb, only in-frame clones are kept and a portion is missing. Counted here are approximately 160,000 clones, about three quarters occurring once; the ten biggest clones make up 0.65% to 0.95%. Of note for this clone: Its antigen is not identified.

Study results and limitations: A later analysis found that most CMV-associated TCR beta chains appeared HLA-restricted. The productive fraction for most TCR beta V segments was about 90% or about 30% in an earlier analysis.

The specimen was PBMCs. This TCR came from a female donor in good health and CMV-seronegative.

CDR3 protein: CASTPRGGLGNQPQHF. In DNA form, the CDR3 reads TGTGCCAGTACCCCTCGGGGGGGTCTCGGCAATCAGCCCCAGCATTTT. The chain combines TRBV19 with TRBJ1-5; D is possibly TRBD1 (5 bases). Germline CDR1 is LNHDA and CDR2 is SQIVND (reference sequence). The CDR3 runs to 16 residues. The V end lost 7 bases, the J end lost 2 bases, and 18 bases lay between the germline ends. The full variable domain, completed using reference TRBV19 and TRBJ1-5, is DGGITQSPKYLFRKEGQNVTLSCEQNLNHDAMYWYRQDPGQGLRLIYYSQIVNDFQKGDIAEGYSVSREKKESFPLTVTSAQKNPTAFYLCASTPRGGLGNQPQHFGDGTRLSIL.